The clone carrying this TCR beta chain was detected only a few times. Regarding time point: healthy volunteer bleed at 2 weeks. Unfractionated whole blood was the source of the extracted total RNA. The sample originates from a study of human T cells and chemical hapten exposure. TCRdb itself ran the RACE reads through MiXCR, one entry per CDR3 protein. The sample carries roughly 46,000 distinct CDR3 sequences, roughly 4.5% recorded once. Sequencing was carried out using whole blood. The TCR sequence derives from a human donor in good health. Some clones in this sample may be carry-over from other donors' samples.

The CDR3: CAWSWGAEAFF. The DNA for the CDR3 is TGTGCCTGGAGTTGGGGGGCTGAAGCTTTCTTT. The chain employs TRBV30 and TRBJ1-1; possibly TRBD1 for D (5 bases). Germline CDR1 is GTSNPN and CDR2 is SVGIG (reference sequence). Between the trimmed V and J ends, which lost 2 bases and 6 bases, there was a span of 7 bases. The CDR3 is 11 amino acids.